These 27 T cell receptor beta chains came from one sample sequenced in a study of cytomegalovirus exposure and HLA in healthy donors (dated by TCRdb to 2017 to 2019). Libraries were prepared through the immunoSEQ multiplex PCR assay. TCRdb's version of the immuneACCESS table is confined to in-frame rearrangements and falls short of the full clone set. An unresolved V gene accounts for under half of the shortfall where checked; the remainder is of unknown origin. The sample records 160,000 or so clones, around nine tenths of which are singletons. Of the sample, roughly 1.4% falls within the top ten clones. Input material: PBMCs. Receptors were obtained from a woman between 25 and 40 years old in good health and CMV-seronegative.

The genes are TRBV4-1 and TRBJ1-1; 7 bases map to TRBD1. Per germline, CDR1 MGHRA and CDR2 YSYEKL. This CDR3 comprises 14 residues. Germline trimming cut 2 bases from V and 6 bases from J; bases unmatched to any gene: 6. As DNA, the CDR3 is TGCGCCAGCAGCCAAACACAGGGGTTACCTGAAGCTTTCTTT. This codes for CASSQTQGLPEAFF.

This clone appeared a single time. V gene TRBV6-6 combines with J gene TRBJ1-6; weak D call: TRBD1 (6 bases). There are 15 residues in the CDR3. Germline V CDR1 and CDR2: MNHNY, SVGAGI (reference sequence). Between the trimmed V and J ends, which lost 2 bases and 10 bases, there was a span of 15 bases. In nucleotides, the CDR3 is TGTGCCAGCAGTTACCCTCCCCAGGGGAACTCACCCCTCCACTTT. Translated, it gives CASSYPPQGNSPLHF.

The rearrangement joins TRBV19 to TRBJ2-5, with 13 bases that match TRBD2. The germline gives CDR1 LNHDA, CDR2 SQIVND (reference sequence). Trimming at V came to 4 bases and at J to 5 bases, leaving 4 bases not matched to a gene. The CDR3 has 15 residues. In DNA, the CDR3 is TGTGCCAGTAGTACAACTAGCGGGGGGGCCGAGACCCAGTACTTC. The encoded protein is CASSTTSGGAETQYF. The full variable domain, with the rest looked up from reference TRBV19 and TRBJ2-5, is DGGITQSPKYLFRKEGQNVTLSCEQNLNHDAMYWYRQDPGQGLRLIYYSQIVNDFQKGDIAEGYSVSREKKESFPLTVTSAQKNPTAFYLCASSTTSGGAETQYFGPGTRLLVL.

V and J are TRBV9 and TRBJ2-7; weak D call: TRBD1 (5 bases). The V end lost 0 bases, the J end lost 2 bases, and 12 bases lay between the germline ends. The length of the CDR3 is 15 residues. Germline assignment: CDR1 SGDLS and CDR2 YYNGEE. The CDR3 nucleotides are TGTGCCAGCAGCGTAGCAGGGTCCGTCACCTACGAGCAGTACTTC. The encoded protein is CASSVAGSVTYEQYF.

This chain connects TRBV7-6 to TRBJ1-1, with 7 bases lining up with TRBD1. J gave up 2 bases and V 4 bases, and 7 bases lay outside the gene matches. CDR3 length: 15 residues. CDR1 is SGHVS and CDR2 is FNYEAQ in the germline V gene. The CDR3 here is CASSSNRGANTEAFF. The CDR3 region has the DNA TGTGCCAGCAGCTCAAACAGGGGAGCAAACACTGAAGCTTTCTTT.

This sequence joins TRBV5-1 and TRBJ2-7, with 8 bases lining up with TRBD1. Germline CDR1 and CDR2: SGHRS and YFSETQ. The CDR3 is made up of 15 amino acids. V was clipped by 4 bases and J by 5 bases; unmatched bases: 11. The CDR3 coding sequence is TGCGCCAGCAGCCCCACAGGGGGTGATGTGAACGAGCAGTACTTC. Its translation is CASSPTGGDVNEQYF. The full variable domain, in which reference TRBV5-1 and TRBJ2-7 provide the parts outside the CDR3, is KAGVTQTPRYLIKTRGQQVTLSCSPISGHRSVSWYQQTPGQGLQFLFEYFSETQRNKGNFPGRFSGRQFSNSRSEMNVSTLELGDSALYLCASSPTGGDVNEQYFGPGTRLTVT.

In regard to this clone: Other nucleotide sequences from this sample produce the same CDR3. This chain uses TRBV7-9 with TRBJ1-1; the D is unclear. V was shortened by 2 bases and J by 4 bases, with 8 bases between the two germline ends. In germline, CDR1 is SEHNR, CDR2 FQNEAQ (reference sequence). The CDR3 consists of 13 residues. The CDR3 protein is CASSLSSGTEAFF. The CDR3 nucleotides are TGTGCCAGCAGCTTATCGTCGGGCACTGAAGCTTTCTTT.

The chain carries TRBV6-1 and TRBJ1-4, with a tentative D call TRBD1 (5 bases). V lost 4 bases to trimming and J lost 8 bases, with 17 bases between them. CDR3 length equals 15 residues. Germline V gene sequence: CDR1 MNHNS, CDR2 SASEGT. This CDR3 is CASSVRGLVGEKLFF. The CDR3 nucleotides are TGTGCCAGCAGTGTGCGGGGACTCGTAGGGGAAAAACTGTTTTTT.

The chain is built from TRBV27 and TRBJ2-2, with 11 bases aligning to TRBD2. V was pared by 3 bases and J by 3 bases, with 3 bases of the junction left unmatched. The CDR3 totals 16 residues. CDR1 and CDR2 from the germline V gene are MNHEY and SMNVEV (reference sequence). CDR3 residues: CASSFLAGGYTGELFF. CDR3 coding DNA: TGTGCCAGCAGTTTCCTAGCGGGGGGCTACACCGGGGAGCTGTTTTTT.

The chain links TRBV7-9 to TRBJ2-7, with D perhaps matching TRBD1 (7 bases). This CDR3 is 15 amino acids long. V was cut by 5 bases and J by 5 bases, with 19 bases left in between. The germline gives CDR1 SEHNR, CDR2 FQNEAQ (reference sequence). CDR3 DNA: TGTGCCAGCAGCGCCCGAGGGGGCGGGATGGACGAGCAGTACTTC. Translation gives CASSARGGGMDEQYF.

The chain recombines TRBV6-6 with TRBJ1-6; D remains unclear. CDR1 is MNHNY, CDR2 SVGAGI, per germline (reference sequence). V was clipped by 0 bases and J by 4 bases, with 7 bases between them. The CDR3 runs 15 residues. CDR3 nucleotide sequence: TGTGCCAGCAGTTACTCTTCAGAATATAATTCACCCCTCCACTTT. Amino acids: CASSYSSEYNSPLHF.

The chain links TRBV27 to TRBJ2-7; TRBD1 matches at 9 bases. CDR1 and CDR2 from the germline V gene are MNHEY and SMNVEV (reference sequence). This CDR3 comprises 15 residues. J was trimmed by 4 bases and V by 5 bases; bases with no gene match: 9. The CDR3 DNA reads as TGTGCCAGCAGTCCCATGACAGGGGGTGAGTACGAGCAGTACTTC. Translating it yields CASSPMTGGEYEQYF.

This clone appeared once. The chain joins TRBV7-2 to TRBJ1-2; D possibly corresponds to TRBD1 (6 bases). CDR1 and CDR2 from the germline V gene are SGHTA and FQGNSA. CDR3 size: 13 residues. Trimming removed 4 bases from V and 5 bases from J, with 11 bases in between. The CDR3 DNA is TGTGCCAGCAGCTCACGGACAGCGTATGGCTACACCTTC. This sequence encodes CASSSRTAYGYTF.

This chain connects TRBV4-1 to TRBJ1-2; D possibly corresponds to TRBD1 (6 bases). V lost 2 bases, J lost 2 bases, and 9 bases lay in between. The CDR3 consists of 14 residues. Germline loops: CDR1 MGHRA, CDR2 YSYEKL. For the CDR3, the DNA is TGCGCCAGCAGCCAAAACCAGGGGAACTATGGCTACACCTTC. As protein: CASSQNQGNYGYTF.

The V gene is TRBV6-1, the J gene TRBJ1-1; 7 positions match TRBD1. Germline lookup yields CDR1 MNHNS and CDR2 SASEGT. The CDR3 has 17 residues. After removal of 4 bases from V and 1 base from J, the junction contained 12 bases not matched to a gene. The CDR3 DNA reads TGTGCCAGCAGTGGATTCAGGGGGGTGGGATCGAACACTGAAGCTTTCTTT. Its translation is CASSGFRGVGSNTEAFF.

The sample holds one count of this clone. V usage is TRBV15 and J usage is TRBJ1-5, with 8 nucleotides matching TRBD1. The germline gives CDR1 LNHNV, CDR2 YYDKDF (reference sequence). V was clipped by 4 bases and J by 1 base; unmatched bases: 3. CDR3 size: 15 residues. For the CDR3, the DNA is TGTGCCACCAGCATCCAGGGGGCAAGCAATCAGCCCCAGCATTTT. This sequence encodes CATSIQGASNQPQHF. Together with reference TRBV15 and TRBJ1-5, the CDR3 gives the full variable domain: DAMVIQNPRYQVTQFGKPVTLSCSQTLNHNVMYWYQQKSSQAPKLLFHYYDKDFNNEADTPDNFQSRRPNTSFCFLDIRSPGLGDTAMYLCATSIQGASNQPQHFGDGTRLSIL.

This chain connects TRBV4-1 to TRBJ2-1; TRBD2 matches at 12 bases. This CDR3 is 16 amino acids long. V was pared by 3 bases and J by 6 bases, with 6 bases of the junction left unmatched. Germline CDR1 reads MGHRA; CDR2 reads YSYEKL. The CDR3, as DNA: TGCGCCAGCAGCCATTCCGCTAGCGGGGGGGCCAATGAGCAGTTCTTC. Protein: CASSHSASGGANEQFF.

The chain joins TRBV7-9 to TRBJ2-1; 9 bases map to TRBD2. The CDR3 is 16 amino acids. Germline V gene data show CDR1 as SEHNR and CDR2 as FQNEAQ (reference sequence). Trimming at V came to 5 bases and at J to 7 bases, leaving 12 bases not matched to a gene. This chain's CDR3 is CASSNRLSGGPNEQFF. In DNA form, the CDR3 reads TGTGCCAGCAGCAATAGGTTGAGCGGGGGGCCGAATGAGCAGTTCTTC.

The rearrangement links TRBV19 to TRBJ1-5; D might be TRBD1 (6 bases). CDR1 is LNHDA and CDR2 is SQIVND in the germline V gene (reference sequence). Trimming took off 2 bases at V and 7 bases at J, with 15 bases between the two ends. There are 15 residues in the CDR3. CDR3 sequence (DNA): TGTGCCAGTAGTATAACGTCCGGACAGACACAGCCCCAGCATTTT. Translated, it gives CASSITSGQTQPQHF.

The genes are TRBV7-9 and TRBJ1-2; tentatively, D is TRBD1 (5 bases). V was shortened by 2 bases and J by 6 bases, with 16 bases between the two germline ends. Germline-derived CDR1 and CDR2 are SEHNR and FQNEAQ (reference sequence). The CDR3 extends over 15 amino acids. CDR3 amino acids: CASSLSINVQDGYTF. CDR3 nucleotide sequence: TGTGCCAGCAGCTTATCAATTAATGTACAGGATGGCTACACCTTC.

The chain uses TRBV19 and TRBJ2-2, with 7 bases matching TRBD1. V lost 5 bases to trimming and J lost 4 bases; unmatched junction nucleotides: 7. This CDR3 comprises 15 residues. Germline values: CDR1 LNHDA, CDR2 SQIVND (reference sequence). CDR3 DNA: TGTGCCAGTAGTTCACGACAGGGTGCCACCGGGGAGCTGTTTTTT. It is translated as CASSSRQGATGELFF.

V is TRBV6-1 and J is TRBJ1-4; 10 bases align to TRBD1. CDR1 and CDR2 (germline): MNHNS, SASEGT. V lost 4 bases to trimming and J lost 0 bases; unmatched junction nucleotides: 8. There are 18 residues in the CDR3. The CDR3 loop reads CASSARQGALATNEKLFF. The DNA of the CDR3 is TGTGCCAGCAGTGCCCGACAGGGGGCCCTTGCAACTAATGAAAAACTGTTTTTT.

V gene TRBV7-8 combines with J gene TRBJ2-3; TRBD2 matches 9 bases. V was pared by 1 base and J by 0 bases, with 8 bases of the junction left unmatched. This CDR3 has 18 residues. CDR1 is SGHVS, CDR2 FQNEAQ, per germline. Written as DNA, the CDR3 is TGTGCCAGCAGCTTAGTATTAGCGGGGGCCACTAGCACAGATACGCAGTATTTT. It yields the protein CASSLVLAGATSTDTQYF.

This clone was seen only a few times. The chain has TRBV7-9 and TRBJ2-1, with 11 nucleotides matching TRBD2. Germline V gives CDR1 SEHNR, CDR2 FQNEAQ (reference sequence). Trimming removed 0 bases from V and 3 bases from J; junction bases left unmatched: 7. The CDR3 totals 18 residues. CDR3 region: CASSLASGGASRYNEQFF. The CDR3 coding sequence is TGTGCCAGCAGCTTAGCTAGCGGGGGGGCGTCCCGCTACAATGAGCAGTTCTTC.

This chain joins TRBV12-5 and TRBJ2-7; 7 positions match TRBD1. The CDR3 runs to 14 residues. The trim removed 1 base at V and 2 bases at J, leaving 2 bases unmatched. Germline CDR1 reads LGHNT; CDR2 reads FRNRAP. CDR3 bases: TGTGCTAGTGGTTTGGGACAGGGTACCTACGAGCAGTACTTC. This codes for CASGLGQGTYEQYF.

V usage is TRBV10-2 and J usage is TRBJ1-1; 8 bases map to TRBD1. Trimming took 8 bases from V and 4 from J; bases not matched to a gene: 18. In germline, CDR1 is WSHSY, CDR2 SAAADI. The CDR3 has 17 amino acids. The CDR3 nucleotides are TGCGCCAGCCGTAACAGGGGGGGTGGGTTACGAGGCACTGAAGCTTTCTTT. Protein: CASRNRGGGLRGTEAFF.

CDR3 coding DNA: TGTGCCAGCTCACGACAGGCCCTCTCTGGAAACACCATATATTTT. Protein: CASSRQALSGNTIYF. V and J are TRBV18 and TRBJ1-3, with a possible D match to TRBD1 (6 bases). V dropped 4 bases and J dropped 0 bases, with 10 bases sitting between them. CDR1 and CDR2 from the germline V gene are KGHSH and LQKENI. This CDR3 spans 15 amino acids. Filled out from reference TRBV18 and TRBJ1-3, the complete variable domain reads NAGVMQNPRHLVRRRGQEARLRCSPMKGHSHVYWYRQLPEEGLKFMVYLQKENIIDESGMPKERFSAEFPKEGPSILRIQQVVRGDSAAYFCASSRQALSGNTIYFGEGSWLTVV.